What follows are 2 T cell receptor beta chains derived from one specimen sequenced in a study of Graves' ophthalmopathy and Graves' hyperthyroidism. Using RNA transcripts, the TCR beta CDR3 regions were amplified. The first round was an RT-PCR with HTBI primers, and the second round was a multiplex PCR. Using its own MiXCR run on the multiplex PCR reads, TCRdb lists one record per CDR3 protein. Among 660,000 or so distinct CDR3 sequences listed, about two fifths were seen once. Material: peripheral blood. Receptor source: an adult man with Graves' ophthalmopathy.

The chain links TRBV10-2 to TRBJ2-3, with 8 bases that match TRBD1. V lost 9 bases and J lost 0; bases outside the gene matches: 5. Per germline, CDR1 WSHSY and CDR2 SAAADI. The CDR3 runs 14 residues. The CDR3 region is CASDRGTSTDTQYF. CDR3 nucleotide sequence: TGCGCCAGTGACAGGGGAACTAGCACAGATACGCAGTATTTT.

At least ten counts were recorded for this clonotype. The chain carries TRBV2 and TRBJ2-7; 15 bases align to TRBD2. CDR3 length: 16 residues. V lost 6 bases and J lost 5; bases outside the gene matches: 8. Germline CDR1 and CDR2: SNHLY and FYNNEI. The CDR3: CASRGGLAGGPHEQYF. CDR3 DNA: TGTGCCAGCAGAGGTGGACTAGCGGGAGGGCCACACGAGCAGTACTTC.